The 24 T cell receptor beta chains given below trace back to one sample, sequenced in a study of vaccination and CD4 T cells after COVID-19. Treatment meaning: roughly ten-day PBMC culture with coronavirus spike peptide pools or control peptides (ViraFEST assay). Cultured CD4+ T-cell DNA underwent Oncomine TCR Beta short-read sequencing. One entry per CDR3 protein results from TCRdb running MiXCR on the PCR reads. The data contain 9,500 to 12,000 distinct CDR3 sequences, approximately 60% of them seen just once; the ten biggest clones take up about 15%. Antigens of these TCRs are unknown. Sequenced material: CD4+ T cells from blood, cultured in vitro. Receptors were obtained from a human donor who had recovered from COVID-19.

In DNA form, the CDR3 reads TGTGCCAGCAGCTGGCGGGGACAGGGTACCTACAATGAGCAGTTCTTC. Translating gives CASSWRGQGTYNEQFF. V usage is TRBV6-2 or TRBV6-3 and J usage is TRBJ2-1; the match to TRBD1 covers 9 bases. The CDR3 consists of 16 residues. The V and J ends lost 6 bases and 2 bases, in that order; junction bases with no gene match: 8. The germline CDR1 and CDR2 sequences are MNHEY and SVGEGT.

The V call is TRBV4-1, the J call TRBJ1-2, with D possibly matching TRBD1 (5 bases). V lost 3 bases, J lost 0 bases, and 14 bases lay in between. Germline V CDR1 and CDR2: MGHRA, YSYEKL. This CDR3 is built from 16 residues. The CDR3 here is CASSQGLRATNYGYTF. Here the CDR3 DNA reads TGCGCCAGCAGCCAGGGCCTCAGGGCCACTAACTATGGCTACACCTTC.

The V and J genes are TRBV6-1 and TRBJ1-2; D uncertain. Germline-derived CDR1 and CDR2 are MNHNS and SASEGT. V was pared by 7 bases and J by 6 bases, with 9 bases between. The CDR3 covers 11 residues. This CDR3 reads CASNGVDGYTF. The CDR3 DNA is TGTGCCAGCAACGGGGTTGATGGCTACACCTTC.

V usage is TRBV6-5 and J usage is TRBJ1-5; TRBD1 matches at 7 bases. After removal of 0 bases from V and 2 bases from J, the junction contained 7 bases not matched to a gene. CDR1 is MNHEY and CDR2 is SVGAGI in the germline V gene. CDR3 size: 17 residues. Written as DNA, the CDR3 is TGTGCCAGCAGTTACTCCGCAGGGGGAGGTCGCAATCAGCCCCAGCATTTT. Amino acid sequence: CASSYSAGGGRNQPQHF.

The gene calls are TRBV28 and TRBJ1-1; D remains unclear. Trimming took 6 bases from V and 8 from J, leaving 13 bases between them. This CDR3 spans 12 amino acids. Germline CDR1 and CDR2: MDHEN and SYDVKM. The CDR3 spells CASRLDDREAFF. In DNA, the CDR3 is TGTGCCAGCAGACTTGACGACCGGGAAGCTTTCTTT.

This chain uses TRBV20-1 with TRBJ1-4, with 10 bases lining up with TRBD1. The J segment lost 8 bases and the V segment lost 5 bases, leaving 8 bases of the junction unmatched. The CDR3 consists of 14 residues. CDR1 is DFQATT, CDR2 SNEGSKA, per germline (reference sequence). Written as DNA, the CDR3 is TGCAGTGCTCCGGACAGGGGGGTCGGGGAAAAACTGTTTTTT. Translation: CSAPDRGVGEKLFF.

The V call is TRBV6-5, the J call TRBJ2-2; 7 positions match TRBD1. Germline lookup yields CDR1 MNHEY and CDR2 SVGAGI. This CDR3 spans 15 amino acids. The ends lost 4 bases at V and 1 base at J; junction bases unmatched: 3. CDR3 DNA sequence: TGTGCCAGCAGTTCTCACAGGGGGAACACCGGGGAGCTGTTTTTT. It codes for CASSSHRGNTGELFF.

The rearrangement joins TRBV27 to TRBJ1-2; a weak D match, TRBD1 (5 bases). The CDR3 consists of 16 residues. Germline V gene sequence: CDR1 MNHEY, CDR2 SMNVEV (reference sequence). With 3 bases removed from V and 4 bases from J, the gap between germline ends came to 18 bases. The CDR3 coding sequence is TGTGCCAGCAGTTTCTCGGGGCTCCCTAGGGGCTATGGCTACACCTTC. Protein product: CASSFSGLPRGYGYTF.

The chain employs TRBV12-3 or TRBV12-4 and TRBJ2-3; 9 bases are shared with TRBD2. The junction had 16 bases not matched to a gene; V was cut back by 6 bases and J by 6 bases. The CDR3 is made up of 17 amino acids. The CDR3 DNA is TGTGCCAGCAGCCGAAGTGGGGTTGCGGGGGGGCCCGATACGCAGTATTTT. Protein: CASSRSGVAGGPDTQYF.

The chain couples TRBV6-1 to TRBJ1-2; D gene unclear. V dropped 6 bases and J dropped 7 bases, with 18 bases sitting between them. Germline CDR1 MNHNS, CDR2 SASEGT. CDR3 length: 14 amino acids. The CDR3 DNA follows: TGTGCCAGCAGCTCCCGTATCCCGGGAGTTGGCTACACCTTC. It yields the protein CASSSRIPGVGYTF.

The chain is built from TRBV19 and TRBJ2-7, with 8 nucleotides matching TRBD2. Germline CDR1 reads LNHDA; CDR2 reads SQIVND (reference sequence). Germline trimming cut 3 bases from V and 0 bases from J; bases unmatched to any gene: 10. The CDR3 has 17 residues. In DNA, the CDR3 is TGTGCCAGTAGTATGGGCCCCGAGCGGGAGCCCTCCTACGAGCAGTACTTC. Amino acids: CASSMGPEREPSYEQYF.

This clonotype appeared a single time. The chain uses TRBV2 and TRBJ2-3, with D tentatively TRBD2 (6 bases). Germline loops: CDR1 SNHLY, CDR2 FYNNEI. The V gene lost 2 bases and the J gene lost 8 bases, with 8 bases spanning the gap. The CDR3 runs to 12 residues. The CDR3 DNA reads as TGTGCCAGCAGTGAAAGGGAGGTTACGCAGTATTTT. This encodes CASSEREVTQYF.

The chain's CDR3 is CASSQDLMRGRLGTEAFF. The CDR3, as DNA: TGCGCCAGCAGCCAAGACCTAATGAGGGGGCGATTAGGGACTGAAGCTTTCTTT. J is TRBJ1-1 and V is TRBV4-1; 7 bases line up with TRBD1. The CDR3 length is 18 residues. The V gene end was trimmed by 0 bases and the J gene end by 5 bases; junction bases not matched to a gene: 15. CDR1 and CDR2 (germline): MGHRA, YSYEKL.

The chain couples TRBV7-9 to TRBJ2-3; D ambiguous. This CDR3 is built from 11 residues. CDR1 and CDR2 from the germline V gene are SEHNR and FQNEAQ (reference sequence). V lost 5 bases, J lost 9 bases, and 9 bases lay in between. CDR3 region: CASSVLWTQYF. The CDR3 nucleotides are TGTGCCAGCAGCGTCCTATGGACGCAGTATTTT.

By share, this clonotype ranks as medium-sized. This sequence joins TRBV28 and TRBJ1-4; weak D call: TRBD1 (5 bases). V was pared by 8 bases and J by 7 bases, with 11 bases between. This CDR3 has 12 amino acids. Looked up from germline, CDR1 is MDHEN and CDR2 is SYDVKM. The CDR3, as DNA: TGTGCCAGCCGGGGGTGGGGTGAAAAACTGTTTTTT. This encodes CASRGWGEKLFF. Variable domain in full (rest from reference TRBV28 and TRBJ1-4): DVKVTQSSRYLVKRTGEKVFLECVQDMDHENMFWYRQDPGLGLRLIYFSYDVKMKEKGDIPEGYSVSREKKERFSLILESASTNQTSMYLCASRGWGEKLFFGSGTQLSVL.

In this sample, this clonotype turned up a few times. The chain has TRBV6-2 or TRBV6-3 and TRBJ1-1; 9 bases match TRBD1. The CDR3 sequence is 15 residues long. Looked up from germline, CDR1 is MNHEY and CDR2 is SVGEGT. J lost 2 bases, V lost 6 bases, and 7 bases had no gene match. CDR3 in DNA: TGTGCCAGCAGGCTTGAGGGACAGGGAAACACTGAAGCTTTCTTT. This gives the protein CASRLEGQGNTEAFF.

This clonotype was seen only a few times. The rearrangement uses TRBV7-2 and TRBJ1-2, with D possibly TRBD1 on 5 matching bases. V dropped 3 bases and J dropped 4 bases, with 9 bases sitting between them. The length of the CDR3 is 13 residues. The germline V gene encodes CDR1 SGHTA and CDR2 FQGNSA. CDR3 residues: CASSFQGVYGYTF. The CDR3 DNA sequence: TGTGCCAGCAGCTTCCAGGGTGTCTATGGCTACACCTTC.

This clonotype qualifies as medium-sized. The chain links TRBV7-2 to TRBJ1-2, with D possibly being TRBD1 (6 bases). Trimming took off 1 base at V and 8 bases at J, with 14 bases between the two ends. Germline V gene sequence: CDR1 SGHTA, CDR2 FQGNSA. This CDR3 is built from 14 residues. The CDR3 reads CASSLDPGAVGYTF. DNA for the CDR3: TGTGCCAGCAGCTTAGATCCGGGGGCGGTGGGCTACACCTTC. Variable domain in full (rest from reference TRBV7-2 and TRBJ1-2): GAGVSQSPSNKVTEKGKDVELRCDPISGHTALYWYRQSLGQGLEFLIYFQGNSAPDKSGLPSDRFSAERTGGSVSTLTIQRTQQEDSAVYLCASSLDPGAVGYTFGSGTRLTVV.

This chain connects TRBV10-3 to TRBJ2-7, with a possible D match to TRBD1 (6 bases). Trimming removed 6 bases at V and 4 bases at J, with 16 bases between. The CDR3 has 14 amino acids. The germline V gene has CDR1 ENHRY and CDR2 SYGVKD. The CDR3 loop is CAISPRTESYEQYF. Here the CDR3 DNA reads TGTGCCATCAGCCCCCGGACAGAATCTTACGAGCAGTACTTC.

This clonotype was observed once. The rearrangement joins TRBV10-3 to TRBJ2-7; D may be TRBD1 or TRBD2 (5 bases each). Germline CDR1 and CDR2: ENHRY and SYGVKD. This CDR3 has 14 residues. V was pared by 2 bases and J by 2 bases, with 10 bases between. In DNA, the CDR3 is TGTGCCATCAGTGAGCTGGGACGGACCTACGAGCAGTACTTC. Its protein is CAISELGRTYEQYF.

The chain carries TRBV5-4 and TRBJ1-1; D ambiguous. The CDR3 runs 12 residues. Germline V gene sequence: CDR1 SGHNT, CDR2 YYREEE (reference sequence). V was shortened by 0 bases and J by 0 bases, with 0 bases between the two germline ends. CDR3 amino acids: CASSLVNTEAFF. CDR3 in DNA: TGTGCCAGCAGCTTGGTGAACACTGAAGCTTTCTTT.

The chain links TRBV5-8 to TRBJ2-5, with D perhaps TRBD1 (6 bases). V was cut by 0 bases and J by 4 bases, with 10 bases left in between. The CDR3 is 14 amino acids. The germline V gene has CDR1 SGHTS and CDR2 YDEGEE. Written as DNA, the CDR3 is TGTGCCAGCAGCTTGGTGGACAGAGGAGAGACCCAGTACTTC. It yields the protein CASSLVDRGETQYF.

The CDR3 loop is CASSDFGSVAYEQYF. The CDR3 nucleotides are TGTGCCAGCAGTGATTTCGGTAGCGTGGCCTACGAGCAGTACTTC. This sequence joins TRBV2 and TRBJ2-7, with a tentative D call TRBD2 (5 bases). The CDR3 sequence is 15 residues long. Trimming removed 3 bases from V and 2 bases from J, with 14 bases in between. CDR1 and CDR2 from the germline V gene are SNHLY and FYNNEI.

As DNA, the CDR3 is TGTGCCAGCAGTTCATCTGGGACAGGGGGCGACGGCTACACCTTC. Translation: CASSSSGTGGDGYTF. This rearrangement joins TRBV28 to TRBJ1-2; the match to TRBD1 covers 12 bases. This CDR3 comprises 15 residues. V lost 4 bases to trimming and J lost 8 bases; unmatched junction nucleotides: 8. Germline-derived CDR1 and CDR2 are MDHEN and SYDVKM.